This TCR beta chain was sequenced in a study of blood T cell repertoires in COVID-19. Across the whole study: COVID-19 samples, acute and convalescent, were from the United States, Italy and Spain. Sources were T cells, B-cell-depleted T cells, or PBMCs; the material itself was cDNA or gDNA.

In the study's own analysis: From reference gene primer amplification, estimates of nucleated cell counts were derived. Repertoires were generated with immunoSEQ multiplex PCR, while TCRdb's copy carries only in-frame clones and drops some. The DNA gave D and trimming, while V, J and clone size come from that table. This sample has over 110,000 clones, with 80% found just once. The CDR3 runs 17 residues. Germline V CDR1 and CDR2: SGHTA, FQGNSA. V was pared by 1 base and J by 4 bases, with 9 bases of the junction left unmatched. Material for sequencing was peripheral blood. The chain is built from TRBV7-2 and TRBJ2-3; 9 bases map to TRBD2. The receptor comes from a man in his 70s who had recovered from COVID-19. CDR3: CASSLGNAGGPADTQYF. In DNA, the CDR3 is TGTGCCAGCAGCTTAGGTAACGCGGGAGGGCCGGCAGATACGCAGTATTTT. Complete variable domain (other parts from reference TRBV7-2 and TRBJ2-3): GAGVSQSPSNKVTEKGKDVELRCDPISGHTALYWYRQSLGQGLEFLIYFQGNSAPDKSGLPSDRFSAERTGGSVSTLTIQRTQQEDSAVYLCASSLGNAGGPADTQYFGPGTRLTVL.